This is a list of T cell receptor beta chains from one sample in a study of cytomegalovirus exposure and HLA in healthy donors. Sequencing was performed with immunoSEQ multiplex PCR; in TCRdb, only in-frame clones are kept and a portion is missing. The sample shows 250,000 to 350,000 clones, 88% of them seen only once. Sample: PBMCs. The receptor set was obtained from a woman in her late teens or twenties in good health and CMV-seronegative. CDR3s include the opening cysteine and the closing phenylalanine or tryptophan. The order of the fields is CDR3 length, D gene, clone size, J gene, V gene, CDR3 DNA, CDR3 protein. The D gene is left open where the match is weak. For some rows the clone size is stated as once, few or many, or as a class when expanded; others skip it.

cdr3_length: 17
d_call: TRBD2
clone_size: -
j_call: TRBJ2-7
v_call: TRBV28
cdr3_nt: TGTGCCAGCAGTCTACTATTATTTAGCGGGGGGGCCTACGAGCAGTACTTC
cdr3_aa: CASSLLLFSGGAYEQYF

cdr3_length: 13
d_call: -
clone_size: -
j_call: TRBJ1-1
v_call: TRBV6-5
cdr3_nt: TGTGCCAGCAGTCCCGGGGGGTGGACTGAAGCTTTCTTT
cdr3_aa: CASSPGGWTEAFF

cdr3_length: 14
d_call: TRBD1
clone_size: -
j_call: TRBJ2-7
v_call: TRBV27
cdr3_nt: TGTGCCAGCAGTCGACGGACAGGGTCCAACGAGCAGTACTTC
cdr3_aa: CASSRRTGSNEQYF

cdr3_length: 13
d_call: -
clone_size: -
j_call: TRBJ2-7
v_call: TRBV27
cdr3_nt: TGTGCCAGCAGCAATCAACGTCGGGGGGAGCAGTACTTC
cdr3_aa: CASSNQRRGEQYF

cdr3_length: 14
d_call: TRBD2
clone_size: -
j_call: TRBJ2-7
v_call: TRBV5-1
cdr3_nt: TGCGCCAGCAGCTTGACTAGCGGGGACTACGAGCAGTACTTC
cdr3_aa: CASSLTSGDYEQYF

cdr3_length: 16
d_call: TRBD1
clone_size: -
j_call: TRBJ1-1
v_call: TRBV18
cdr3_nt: TGTGCCAGCTCACCACCGGGGACAGGGAGAGTCACTGAAGCTTTCTTT
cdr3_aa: CASSPPGTGRVTEAFF

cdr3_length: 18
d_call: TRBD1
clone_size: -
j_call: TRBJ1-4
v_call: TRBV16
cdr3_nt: TGTGCCAGCAGCCCCAAAAGGGGACAGGGTGCAATTAATGAAAAACTGTTTTTT
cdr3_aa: CASSPKRGQGAINEKLFF

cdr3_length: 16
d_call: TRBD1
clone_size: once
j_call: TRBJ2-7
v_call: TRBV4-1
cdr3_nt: TGCGCCAGCAGCCAACCTCGACAGGGGGTGAGTGACGAGCAGTACTTC
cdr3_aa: CASSQPRQGVSDEQYF

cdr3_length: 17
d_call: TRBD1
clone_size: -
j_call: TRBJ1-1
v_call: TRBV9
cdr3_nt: TGTGCCAGCAGCGTAGTGGGGGACAGTTTGATGGGCACTGAAGCTTTCTTT
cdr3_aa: CASSVVGDSLMGTEAFF

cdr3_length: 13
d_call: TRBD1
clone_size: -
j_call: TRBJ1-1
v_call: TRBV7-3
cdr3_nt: TGTGCCAGCAGCTTCCACAGGGGCGAAAAAGCTTTCTTT
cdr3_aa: CASSFHRGEKAFF

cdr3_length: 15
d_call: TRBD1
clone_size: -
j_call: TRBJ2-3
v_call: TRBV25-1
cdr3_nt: TGTGCCAGCAGTGACCGGACAGGGATCACAGATACGCAGTATTTT
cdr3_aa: CASSDRTGITDTQYF

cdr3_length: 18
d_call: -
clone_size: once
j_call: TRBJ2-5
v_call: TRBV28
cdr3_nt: TGTGCCAGCAGTTTCTCTATTTCGGTGGCCAAAGCGACAGAGACCCAGTACTTC
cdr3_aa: CASSFSISVAKATETQYF

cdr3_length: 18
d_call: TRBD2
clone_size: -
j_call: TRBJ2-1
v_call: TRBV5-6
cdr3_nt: TGTGCCAGCAGCTTGGGTGGGGGGGGGTCTGGGATAGACAATGAGCAGTTCTTC
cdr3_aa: CASSLGGGGSGIDNEQFF

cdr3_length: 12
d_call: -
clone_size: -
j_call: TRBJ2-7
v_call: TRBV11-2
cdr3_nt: TGTGCCAGCAGCTTAGACAGGTACGAGCAGTACTTC
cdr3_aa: CASSLDRYEQYF

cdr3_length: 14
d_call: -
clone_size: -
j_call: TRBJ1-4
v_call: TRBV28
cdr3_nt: TGTGCCAGCAGTTTTCGTGGGAGGAATGAAAAACTGTTTTTT
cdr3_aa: CASSFRGRNEKLFF

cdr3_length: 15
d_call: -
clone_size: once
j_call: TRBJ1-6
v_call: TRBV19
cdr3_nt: TGTGCCAGTAGTTGGTCCCAGGGGAATAATTCACCCCTCCACTTT
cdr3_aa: CASSWSQGNNSPLHF

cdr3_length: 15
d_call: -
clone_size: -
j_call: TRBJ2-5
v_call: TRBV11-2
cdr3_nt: TGTGCCAGCAGCTTAACCCGGACAGCGCAAGAGACCCAGTACTTC
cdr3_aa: CASSLTRTAQETQYF

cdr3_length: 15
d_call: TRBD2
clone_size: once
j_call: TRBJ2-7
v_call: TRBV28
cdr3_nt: TGTGCCAGCAGTTTGGTGGGAGGGCCTAAGTACGAGCAGTACTTC
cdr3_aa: CASSLVGGPKYEQYF

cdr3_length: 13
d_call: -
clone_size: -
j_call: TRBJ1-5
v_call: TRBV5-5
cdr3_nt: TGTGCCAGCAGCTTTCAGATCAATCAGCCCCAGCATTTT
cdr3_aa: CASSFQINQPQHF

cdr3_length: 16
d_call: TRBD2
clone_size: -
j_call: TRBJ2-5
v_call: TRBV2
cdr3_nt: TGTGCCAGCAATTCCCCCCTCGGCGGGAGATCGGAGACCCAGTACTTC
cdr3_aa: CASNSPLGGRSETQYF

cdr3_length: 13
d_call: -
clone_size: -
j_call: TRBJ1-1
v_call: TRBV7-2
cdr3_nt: TGTGCCAGCAGCTTAAGTAGGAACACTGAAGCTTTCTTT
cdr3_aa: CASSLSRNTEAFF

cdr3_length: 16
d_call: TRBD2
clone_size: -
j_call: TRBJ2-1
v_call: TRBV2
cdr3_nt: TGTGCCAGCAGTCCAACACTAGCGGGAGGGGACAATGAGCAGTTCTTC
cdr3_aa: CASSPTLAGGDNEQFF

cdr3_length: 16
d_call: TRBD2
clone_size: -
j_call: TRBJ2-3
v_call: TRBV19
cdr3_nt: TGTGCCAGTAAGGGACTAGCGGGAGGTGGCACAGATACGCAGTATTTT
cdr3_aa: CASKGLAGGGTDTQYF